This T cell receptor beta chain was documented in a study of T-cell reconstitution after alpha-beta-depleted transplantation in children. In this sample, this clonotype turned up a few times. The antigen remains undetermined. Trimming cost V 7 bases and J 12 bases; bases outside gene matches: 17. Germline CDR1 is SGHDT and CDR2 is YYEEEE. CDR3 length equals 15 residues. A TCRbeta library incorporating unique molecular identifiers was prepared. TCRdb called the PCR reads again in MiXCR, with one record for every CDR3 protein. This sample has almost 250,000 distinct CDR3 sequences, with about 26% found just once. Regarding the study as a whole: The authors attributed T-cell counts and diversity one year after transplant mostly to newly produced T cells.

This TCR was sampled from a girl aged 2-10 years with Fanconi anemia, due to receive a stem cell transplant. The sequencing used PBMCs, collected before TCRalphabeta/CD19-depleted stem cell transplant. This chain connects TRBV5-6 to TRBJ2-1; 9 positions match TRBD1. The CDR3 loop reads CASSKRDRDIKVQFF. The CDR3 DNA follows: TGTGCCAGCTCGAAACGGGACAGGGACATCAAGGTGCAGTTCTTC.